One and the same sample provided the 20 T cell receptor beta chains below, sequenced in a study of T cell responses to AZD1222 COVID-19 vaccine. Sequenced by immunoSEQ multiplex PCR; TCRdb stores in-frame clones only, minus some. The top ten clones hold approximately 3.9% of a sample with 150,000 to 200,000 clones, more than 80% of them seen once. The sequenced sample was peripheral blood, obtained on day 0 of AZD1222 vaccination. These receptors were obtained from an adult in good health.

In DNA, the CDR3 is TGTGCCAGCATGAGGAGACCGACCTTAGGAGACAATCAGCCCCAGCATTTT. Its protein is CASMRRPTLGDNQPQHF. V gene TRBV2 combines with J gene TRBJ1-5; D not resolved. V gave up 7 bases and J gave up 3 bases, with 22 bases separating them. The CDR3 is made up of 17 amino acids. Germline assignment: CDR1 SNHLY and CDR2 FYNNEI.

The rearrangement links TRBV6-5 to TRBJ1-6; D gene ambiguous. Trimming took off 9 bases at V and 7 bases at J, with 16 bases between the two ends. Germline V gene data show CDR1 as MNHEY and CDR2 as SVGAGI. The CDR3 is made up of 14 amino acids. The CDR3 loop is CASGWSSQNSPLHF. CDR3 DNA sequence: TGTGCCAGTGGATGGTCATCCCAAAATTCACCCCTCCACTTT.

CDR3 DNA: TGCGCCAGCAGCCTAGCGACGTCCTACAATGAGCAGTTCTTC. It is translated as CASSLATSYNEQFF. The rearrangement joins TRBV5-1 to TRBJ2-1, with D possibly being TRBD2 (6 bases). Germline loops: CDR1 SGHRS, CDR2 YFSETQ. The germline V and J ends were trimmed by 4 bases and 1 base, with 9 bases remaining between them. There are 14 residues in the CDR3.

Here the CDR3 DNA reads TGTGCCAGTAGTATCGTGCCGGACTCACCCCTCCACTTT. As protein: CASSIVPDSPLHF. The chain couples TRBV19 to TRBJ1-6; D is undetermined. There are 13 residues in the CDR3. Trimming shortened V by 3 bases and J by 10 bases, and 10 bases separated the two germline ends. Germline CDR1 reads LNHDA; CDR2 reads SQIVND (reference sequence).

This clone was recorded only once. The chain couples TRBV10-1 to TRBJ2-1; 7 positions match TRBD1. CDR3 size: 13 residues. The germline V gene encodes CDR1 WNHNN and CDR2 SYGVQD (reference sequence). V lost 8 bases to trimming and J lost 6 bases; unmatched junction nucleotides: 7. CDR3 residues: CASRQGFGNEQFF. The CDR3 DNA sequence: TGCGCCAGCCGACAGGGATTCGGCAATGAGCAGTTCTTC.

The rearrangement links TRBV2 to TRBJ2-5, with unresolved D. This CDR3 contains 15 residues. Germline CDR1 and CDR2: SNHLY and FYNNEI. The V and J ends lost 5 bases and 2 bases respectively, with 15 bases between them. CDR3 bases: TGTGCCAGCAGTCCACAAGGGCCCGTGCAAGAGACCCAGTACTTC. This gives the protein CASSPQGPVQETQYF.

The gene calls are TRBV9 and TRBJ1-2; D is unclear. Per the germline V gene, CDR1 is SGDLS and CDR2 is YYNGEE. The germline V and J ends were trimmed by 0 bases and 7 bases, with 10 bases remaining between them. This CDR3 contains 13 residues. DNA for the CDR3: TGTGCCAGCAGCGTAGATCAGGAATCTGGCTACACCTTC. Protein product: CASSVDQESGYTF.

The CDR3 nucleotides are TGTGCCAGTAGTCAGGCGTCATACGGTGACAATGAGCAGTTCTTC. Its protein product is CASSQASYGDNEQFF. The V and J genes are TRBV19 and TRBJ2-1; D remains unclear. The CDR3 is 15 amino acids. The germline V gene has CDR1 LNHDA and CDR2 SQIVND (reference sequence). The V and J ends lost 5 bases and 5 bases respectively, with 16 bases between them.

A single count supports this clone. Other DNA variants within this sample encode the same CDR3. This chain uses TRBV12-3 or TRBV12-4 with TRBJ1-1; D is unresolved. The ends were cut back, 2 bases at V and 1 base at J, with 5 bases in the middle. The CDR3 totals 13 residues. CDR3 residues: CASSLRGNTEAFF. CDR3 coding DNA: TGTGCCAGCAGTTTACGTGGGAACACTGAAGCTTTCTTT.

V gene TRBV15 combines with J gene TRBJ2-5; no clear D. The length of the CDR3 is 12 residues. The germline CDR1 and CDR2 sequences are LNHNV and YYDKDF (reference sequence). V shed 3 bases and J shed 2 bases, with 4 bases lying between them. Written as DNA, the CDR3 is TGTGCCACCAGCAGTATGCAAGAGACCCAGTACTTC. Encoded protein: CATSSMQETQYF. The whole variable domain, filled in from reference TRBV15 and TRBJ2-5, reads DAMVIQNPRYQVTQFGKPVTLSCSQTLNHNVMYWYQQKSSQAPKLLFHYYDKDFNNEADTPDNFQSRRPNTSFCFLDIRSPGLGDTAMYLCATSSMQETQYFGPGTRLLVL.

V and J are TRBV7-9 and TRBJ2-2, with a weak D call TRBD2 (5 bases). CDR1 is SEHNR and CDR2 is FQNEAQ in the germline V gene (reference sequence). This CDR3 has 14 amino acids. Between the trimmed V and J ends, which lost 1 base and 4 bases, there was a span of 7 bases. The CDR3 DNA follows: TGTGCCAGCAGCTTAGGCCTAGCCACCGGGGAGCTGTTTTTT. This translates into CASSLGLATGELFF.

V and J are TRBV24-1 and TRBJ2-1; 7 bases match TRBD2. V shed 6 bases and J 9 bases; nucleotides not matched to a gene: 7. There are 13 residues in the CDR3. Germline CDR1 reads KGHDR; CDR2 reads SFDVKD. CDR3 in amino acids: CATSREGRGEQFF. CDR3 bases: TGTGCCACCAGTCGGGAAGGGAGGGGTGAGCAGTTCTTC.

This chain connects TRBV12-3 or TRBV12-4 to TRBJ1-2; no reliable D call. The CDR3 has 13 amino acids. Trimming left V 1 base short and J 2 bases short, with 5 bases between. CDR3 amino acids: CASSLVVNYGYTF. The CDR3 DNA sequence: TGTGCCAGCAGTTTAGTGGTAAACTATGGCTACACCTTC.

This clone came up once. V and J are TRBV3-1 (or the pseudogene TRBV3-2) and TRBJ2-7; 11 bases are a match to TRBD1. The CDR3 contains 19 residues. Unmatched junction bases numbered 12, after V lost 0 bases and J lost 2 bases. Germline lookup yields CDR1 LGHDT and CDR2 YNNKEL (reference sequence). The CDR3 loop reads CASSQEIRDRGTPAYEQYF. CDR3 bases: TGTGCCAGCAGCCAAGAGATCCGGGACAGGGGGACACCTGCCTACGAGCAGTACTTC.

The chain employs TRBV25-1 and TRBJ1-2; tentatively, D is TRBD1 (5 bases). In germline, CDR1 is MGHDK, CDR2 SYGVNS. This CDR3 is built from 12 residues. V lost 2 bases, J lost 8 bases, and 9 bases lay in between. The CDR3 region has the DNA TGTGCCAGCAGTGAAGCAGGGCAAGGCTACACCTTC. Its protein product is CASSEAGQGYTF.

Only one count was recorded for this clone. The V call is TRBV19, the J call TRBJ2-7, with 8 nucleotides matching TRBD1. CDR1 LNHDA and CDR2 SQIVND come from the germline V gene (reference sequence). The CDR3 is 15 residues long. J was trimmed by 3 bases and V by 4 bases; bases with no gene match: 8. The CDR3, as DNA: TGTGCCAGTAGTACACAACCCGGACAGGGCTACGAGCAGTACTTC. It is translated as CASSTQPGQGYEQYF.

The chain uses TRBV13 and TRBJ2-1; 7 bases match TRBD2. From germline, CDR1 is PRHDT and CDR2 FYEKMQ (reference sequence). CDR3 length: 14 residues. After removal of 2 bases from V and 9 bases from J, the junction contained 7 bases not matched to a gene. The CDR3 loop reads CASSLRGSGTEQFF. The CDR3 DNA follows: TGTGCCAGCAGCTTACGTGGGAGCGGGACTGAGCAGTTCTTC. The full variable domain, with the rest looked up from reference TRBV13 and TRBJ2-1, is AAGVIQSPRHLIKEKRETATLKCYPIPRHDTVYWYQQGPGQDPQFLISFYEKMQSDKGSIPDRFSAQQFSDYHSELNMSSLELGDSALYFCASSLRGSGTEQFFGPGTRLTVL.

J is TRBJ1-2 and V is TRBV3-1 (or the pseudogene TRBV3-2); D gene unclear. Germline CDR1 LGHDT, CDR2 YNNKEL (reference sequence). V lost 4 bases, J lost 5 bases, and 11 bases lay in between. There are 13 residues in the CDR3. CDR3 coding DNA: TGTGCCAGCAGCCTCAGGACTGCATATGGCTACACCTTC. It specifies CASSLRTAYGYTF.

This clone was observed once. This chain uses TRBV10-3 with TRBJ2-7; a weak D match, TRBD1 (6 bases). The V end was cut by 4 bases, the J end by 6 bases, with 16 bases between. Germline V gives CDR1 ENHRY, CDR2 SYGVKD. CDR3 size: 14 residues. The CDR3 loop is CAISVEEGVGEQYF. DNA of the CDR3: TGTGCCATCAGTGTCGAAGAGGGGGTAGGCGAGCAGTACTTC.

The chain has TRBV6-6 and TRBJ1-1; 8 nucleotides line up with TRBD1. V shed 5 bases and J 4 bases; nucleotides not matched to a gene: 3. This CDR3 is 13 amino acids long. Germline V CDR1 and CDR2: MNHNY, SVGAGI (reference sequence). The CDR3 nucleotides read TGTGCCAGCAGTCAGGGGGCATTCACTGAAGCTTTCTTT. Translation: CASSQGAFTEAFF.